Below, 10 T cell receptor beta chains from the same sample are listed, as sequenced in a study of cytomegalovirus exposure and HLA in healthy donors. Libraries were prepared by immunoSEQ multiplex PCR; TCRdb keeps only in-frame clonotypes and omits some of them. Of under 250,000 clones listed, 80% to 85% were seen once; the top ten hold 1.2%. The sequenced material came from PBMCs. Receptors were obtained from a young woman in good health and CMV-seronegative.

There are a few counts of this clone. The J gene is TRBJ1-2, the V gene TRBV5-6; D is perhaps TRBD1 (5 bases). CDR1 and CDR2 from the germline V gene are SGHDT and YYEEEE. CDR3 length: 11 residues. Trimming took 2 bases from V and 10 from J, leaving 9 bases between them. In DNA, the CDR3 is TGTGCCAGCAGCTTAACACAGGCCTACACCTTC. It codes for CASSLTQAYTF.

CDR3 residues: CASSSRTGGDEKLFF. CDR3 bases: TGCGCCAGCAGCTCGAGGACAGGGGGAGATGAAAAACTGTTTTTT. V gene TRBV5-1 combines with J gene TRBJ1-4; 10 bases are shared with TRBD1. Germline CDR1 and CDR2: SGHRS and YFSETQ. V dropped 3 bases and J dropped 6; count of bases not matched to a gene: 5. CDR3 size: 15 residues.

The chain carries TRBV18 and TRBJ1-1, with 8 bases that match TRBD1. Unmatched junction bases numbered 7, after V lost 6 bases and J lost 1 base. Germline lookup yields CDR1 KGHSH and CDR2 LQKENI. CDR3 size: 15 residues. The CDR3 DNA reads as TGTGCCAGCTCGCCCAGGGGGCTCACGAACACTGAAGCTTTCTTT. Amino acids: CASSPRGLTNTEAFF.

The J gene is TRBJ1-2, the V gene TRBV5-1; possibly TRBD1 for D (5 bases). Trimming took 1 base from V and 8 from J, leaving 12 bases between them. This CDR3 is 13 amino acids long. Germline V gene data show CDR1 as SGHRS and CDR2 as YFSETQ. As DNA, the CDR3 is TGCGCCAGCAGCTTGTCGGGGGTGCGGGGCTACACCTTC. It yields the protein CASSLSGVRGYTF. The complete variable domain, with remaining parts taken from reference TRBV5-1 and TRBJ1-2, reads KAGVTQTPRYLIKTRGQQVTLSCSPISGHRSVSWYQQTPGQGLQFLFEYFSETQRNKGNFPGRFSGRQFSNSRSEMNVSTLELGDSALYLCASSLSGVRGYTFGSGTRLTVV.

V usage is TRBV6-6 and J usage is TRBJ2-7; 13 nucleotides agree with TRBD2. The germline V gene encodes CDR1 MNHNY and CDR2 SVGAGI (reference sequence). Trimming at V came to 3 bases and at J to 6 bases, leaving 8 bases not matched to a gene. The CDR3 has 16 amino acids. In DNA, the CDR3 is TGTGCCAGCAGTTATCCCGGACTAGCGGGAGCCCCCGAGCAGTACTTC. Translating gives CASSYPGLAGAPEQYF.

The genes are TRBV5-1 and TRBJ1-5, with 7 bases aligning to TRBD1. After removal of 3 bases from V and 5 bases from J, the junction contained 5 bases not matched to a gene. Per germline, CDR1 SGHRS and CDR2 YFSETQ. There are 14 residues in the CDR3. In DNA, the CDR3 is TGCGCCAGCAGCTGGGGACAGTCTGATCAGCCCCAGCATTTT. It translates to CASSWGQSDQPQHF.

This sequence joins TRBV28 and TRBJ1-4; D unclear. Germline assignment: CDR1 MDHEN and CDR2 SYDVKM. Trimming removed 1 base at V and 7 bases at J, with 13 bases between. This CDR3 comprises 15 residues. CDR3 DNA sequence: TGTGCCAGCAGTTTATTTAACGGGAAGTCTGAAAAACTGTTTTTT. Translating gives CASSLFNGKSEKLFF.

This sequence joins TRBV5-4 and TRBJ1-1; 8 nucleotides match TRBD1. Germline V gene sequence: CDR1 SGHNT, CDR2 YYREEE (reference sequence). Germline trimming cut 4 bases from V and 2 bases from J; bases unmatched to any gene: 10. The CDR3 has 16 amino acids. The CDR3: CASSPPYGQGNTEAFF. The CDR3 nucleotides are TGTGCCAGCAGCCCGCCTTACGGACAGGGTAACACTGAAGCTTTCTTT.

This clone was observed a handful of times. This chain joins TRBV10-1 and TRBJ1-5; D is perhaps TRBD1 (5 bases). There are 17 residues in the CDR3. Germline V gene sequence: CDR1 WNHNN, CDR2 SYGVQD (reference sequence). V lost 7 bases and J 0 bases, leaving 19 bases between the germline ends. CDR3 DNA: TGCGCCAGCACTTGGACAAGGGTTACTTATAGCAATCAGCCCCAGCATTTT. Its translation: CASTWTRVTYSNQPQHF.

The V call is TRBV9, the J call TRBJ1-2; 9 bases are shared with TRBD1. This CDR3 contains 15 residues. J was trimmed by 1 base and V by 3 bases; bases with no gene match: 4. From germline, CDR1 is SGDLS and CDR2 YYNGEE. In DNA form, the CDR3 reads TGTGCCAGCAGCGCCACAGGGGGCCGTAACTATGGCTACACCTTC. It encodes CASSATGGRNYGYTF.